This TCR beta chain was identified during a study of shared clonotypes between healthy human individuals. It was about 0.3 ug DNA, approximately 30,000 T cell genomes, that went into each replicate PCR of unsorted PBMC. Clones were sequenced by immunoSEQ multiplex PCR, and TCRdb holds only the in-frame ones, with some missing. The profile shows about half a million clones, 70% to 85% of them singletons. CDR1 is SGHAT, CDR2 FQNNGV, per germline. The CDR3 has 13 amino acids. V trimming: 3 bases; J trimming: 6 bases; junction bases outside the gene matches: 5. The clonotype was recovered from a woman between 40 and 50 years old in good health. Some clones in this sample may be carry-over from other donors' samples. V and J are TRBV11-2 and TRBJ2-7; TRBD2 matches 7 bases. Source material: PBMCs. The CDR3 DNA sequence: TGTGCCAGCAGCTTGAGATTAGCGGGCGAGCAGTACTTC. It yields the protein CASSLRLAGEQYF.